Listed below are T cell receptor beta chains from one sample, sequenced in a study of spatial heterogeneity in lung cancer. TCRdb used MiXCR to reprocess the 5' RACE reads, holding one entry per CDR3 protein. The repertoire holds approximately 40,000 distinct CDR3 sequences, with 6% to 7.5% as singletons. Sequencing used PBMCs, obtained at surgery. Source of these receptors: a female donor with early-stage non-small cell lung cancer. CDR3s include the opening cysteine and the closing phenylalanine or tryptophan. Fields, in order: D gene, V gene, J gene, clone size, CDR3 protein, CDR3 DNA. The D gene is left open where the match is weak. Clone size is shown for a subset of rows, as once, few, many or a class of expanded clone.

D: TRBD1; V: TRBV10-2; J: TRBJ2-2; size: -; CDR3: CASRTGVNTGELFF; DNA: TGCGCCAGCAGGACAGGGGTGAACACCGGGGAGCTGTTTTTT
D: TRBD1; V: TRBV6-5; J: TRBJ1-2; size: many; CDR3: CASSYGQGAYGYTF; DNA: TGTGCCAGCAGTTACGGCCAGGGGGCGTATGGCTACACCTTC
D: TRBD1; V: TRBV5-1; J: TRBJ2-6; size: many; CDR3: CASRDRDLSVLTF; DNA: TGCGCCAGCCGGGACAGGGACCTTAGCGTCCTGACTTTC
D: -; V: TRBV3-1; J: TRBJ2-5; size: -; CDR3: CASSQVGTHQETQYF; DNA: TGTGCCAGCAGCCAAGTTGGGACCCACCAAGAGACCCAGTACTTC
D: -; V: TRBV5-6; J: TRBJ2-2; size: -; CDR3: CASSLVPNTGELFF; DNA: TGTGCCAGCAGCTTGGTCCCGAACACCGGGGAGCTGTTTTTT
D: -; V: TRBV7-2; J: TRBJ2-3; size: -; CDR3: CASSLSTTDTQYF; DNA: TGTGCCAGCAGCTTAAGTACCACAGATACGCAGTATTTT
D: -; V: TRBV21-1; J: TRBJ1-2; size: many; CDR3: CASSWDRLQGSLYGYTF; DNA: TGTGCCAGCAGCTGGGATCGCTTACAGGGGTCCCTCTATGGCTACACCTTC
D: TRBD1; V: TRBV12-3/TRBV12-4; J: TRBJ1-1; size: -; CDR3: CASSYSQGGWTEAFF; DNA: TGTGCCAGCAGTTATTCGCAGGGGGGGTGGACTGAAGCTTTCTTT
D: -; V: TRBV24-1; J: TRBJ2-5; size: -; CDR3: CATSSLDGKETQYF; DNA: TGTGCCACCAGTTCCTTGGACGGAAAAGAGACCCAGTACTTC
D: -; V: TRBV5-1; J: TRBJ1-1; size: -; CDR3: CASSSLTSPTEAFF; DNA: TGCGCCAGCAGCTCCCTGACATCACCCACTGAAGCTTTCTTT
D: -; V: TRBV28; J: TRBJ2-7; size: many; CDR3: CASSETVPPYEQYF; DNA: TGTGCCAGCAGTGAGACTGTACCCCCCTACGAGCAGTACTTC
D: -; V: TRBV7-9; J: TRBJ1-4; size: -; CDR3: CASSLRILTGVDEKLFF; DNA: TGTGCCAGCAGCTTAAGGATTCTGACAGGAGTCGATGAAAAACTGTTTTTT
D: -; V: TRBV4-1; J: TRBJ1-2; size: many; CDR3: CASSQLTSLNYGYTF; DNA: TGCGCCAGCAGCCAACTTACCTCACTGAACTATGGCTACACCTTC
D: TRBD2; V: TRBV5-1; J: TRBJ2-7; size: -; CDR3: CASSHISGYSYEQYF; DNA: TGCGCCAGCAGCCACATTAGCGGGTACTCCTACGAGCAGTACTTC
D: -; V: TRBV12-3/TRBV12-4; J: TRBJ2-3; size: -; CDR3: CASSFVVGRDTQYF; DNA: TGTGCCAGCAGTTTTGTAGTGGGGCGGGATACGCAGTATTTT
D: TRBD2; V: TRBV11-2; J: TRBJ2-3; size: many; CDR3: CASSWLAGVTDTQYF; DNA: TGTGCCAGCAGCTGGCTAGCGGGGGTCACAGATACGCAGTATTTT
D: -; V: TRBV7-2; J: TRBJ2-1; size: many; CDR3: CASSLEPSYGQFF; DNA: TGTGCCAGCAGCTTAGAGCCCTCCTATGGGCAGTTCTTC
D: TRBD1; V: TRBV12-3/TRBV12-4; J: TRBJ1-1; size: few; CDR3: CASRKGGWTEAFF; DNA: TGTGCCAGCAGGAAAGGGGGCTGGACTGAAGCTTTCTTT
D: -; V: TRBV7-2; J: TRBJ2-7; size: many; CDR3: CASKRGGANGYEQYF; DNA: TGTGCCAGCAAACGTGGAGGGGCGAATGGATACGAGCAGTACTTC
D: -; V: TRBV7-2; J: TRBJ2-3; size: -; CDR3: CASSLRWGRTDTQYF; DNA: TGTGCCAGCAGCTTAAGATGGGGCCGAACAGATACGCAGTATTTT
D: -; V: TRBV5-1; J: TRBJ1-1; size: many; CDR3: CASSLGWGALNTEAFF; DNA: TGCGCCAGCAGCTTGGGATGGGGGGCCTTGAACACTGAAGCTTTCTTT
D: -; V: TRBV14; J: TRBJ1-1; size: few; CDR3: CASSPLNTEAFF; DNA: TGTGCCAGCAGCCCTTTGAACACTGAAGCTTTCTTT
D: -; V: TRBV28; J: TRBJ2-1; size: many; CDR3: CASSQLIPGVKQGRNEQFF; DNA: TGTGCCAGCAGTCAACTGATACCGGGGGTAAAACAAGGGAGGAATGAGCAGTTCTTC
D: -; V: TRBV6-5; J: TRBJ1-6; size: few; CDR3: CASTRVGVGNNSPLHF; DNA: TGTGCCAGCACCAGAGTGGGGGTTGGCAATAATTCACCCCTCCACTTT
D: TRBD2; V: TRBV4-2; J: TRBJ2-7; size: many; CDR3: CASSPSAGGAHEQYF; DNA: TGTGCCAGCAGCCCCTCAGCGGGGGGAGCCCACGAGCAGTACTTC
D: -; V: TRBV28; J: TRBJ2-3; size: few; CDR3: CASTLDGDTQYF; DNA: TGTGCCAGCACCCTCGATGGGGATACGCAGTATTTT
D: TRBD1; V: TRBV5-1; J: TRBJ1-6; size: many; CDR3: CASSLTTGVDSPLHF; DNA: TGCGCCAGCAGCTTGACGACAGGGGTAGATTCACCCCTCCACTTT
D: -; V: TRBV20-1; J: TRBJ1-2; size: many; CDR3: CSARTDGSNYGYTF; DNA: TGCAGTGCTAGAACGGACGGTTCTAACTATGGCTACACCTTC
D: TRBD1; V: TRBV7-6; J: TRBJ2-7; size: many; CDR3: CASSLDPGQLYEQYF; DNA: TGTGCCAGCAGCTTAGACCCGGGACAGCTCTACGAGCAGTACTTC
D: TRBD1; V: TRBV3-1; J: TRBJ1-2; size: many; CDR3: CASSLSPGQGFYGYTF; DNA: TGTGCCAGCAGCCTATCCCCGGGACAGGGGTTCTATGGCTACACCTTC
D: -; V: TRBV7-2; J: TRBJ1-2; size: many; CDR3: CASSSSMTENYGYTF; DNA: TGTGCCAGCAGCTCTTCAATGACAGAAAACTATGGCTACACCTTC
D: -; V: TRBV14; J: TRBJ2-1; size: many; CDR3: CASSETSFYNEQFF; DNA: TGTGCCAGCAGCGAAACTAGCTTCTACAATGAGCAGTTCTTC
D: -; V: TRBV2; J: TRBJ2-5; size: many; CDR3: CASSEELRQGETQYF; DNA: TGTGCCAGCAGTGAAGAGCTGCGGCAGGGAGAGACCCAGTACTTC
D: TRBD1; V: TRBV2; J: TRBJ1-4; size: -; CDR3: CASSGTGNEKLFF; DNA: TGTGCCAGCAGCGGGACAGGGAATGAAAAACTGTTTTTT
D: -; V: TRBV11-2; J: TRBJ1-1; size: many; CDR3: CASSLIAGTEAFF; DNA: TGTGCCAGCAGCTTAATAGCGGGGACGGAAGCTTTCTTT